One TCR beta chain is described in this entry. What it binds is unknown. TCRdb ran MiXCR on the RT-PCR reads and lists one entry per CDR3 protein. This sample yields 560,000 or so distinct CDR3 sequences, of which roughly 8.2% are seen a single time; 13% belongs to the top ten. The record originates from a study of response to subunit inactivated influenza vaccine. Study conclusions and caveats: It was suggested by the authors that few new T cells are recruited by each seasonal influenza vaccination.

This clonotype was obtained from a man between 50 and 75 years old who received an inactivated influenza vaccine. The sequencing here drew on PBMCs from blood, taken around 25 months after vaccination.

The CDR3, as DNA: TGTGCCAGCAGCCTACCCGGGACAGGGGGAGAGACCCAGTACTTC. Protein sequence: CASSLPGTGGETQYF. The genes are TRBV7-9 and TRBJ2-5, with 11 bases lining up with TRBD1. The germline V gene encodes CDR1 SEHNR and CDR2 FQNEAQ (reference sequence). V was pared by 5 bases and J by 4 bases, with 6 bases of the junction left unmatched. The CDR3 covers 15 residues.